This paragraph reports one T cell receptor (beta chain). No antigen is known for it. The data originate from a study of cytomegalovirus exposure and HLA in healthy donors. General study points: In a later analysis, productive TCRs from donors in an Asian-associated ancestry cluster reportedly carried fewer N-insertions than the cohort mean. Researchers catalogued 150 or so TCR beta chains as cytomegalovirus-associated. Presence/absence analyses treated sequencing depth as roughly uniform across donors.

The donors were healthy bone marrow donors. With V trimmed by 3 bases and J by 0 bases, 4 bases remained unmatched. Germline CDR1 is MNHEY and CDR2 is SMNVEV (reference sequence). The CDR3 spans 15 residues. PCR primers comprised 60 Vbeta and 13 Jbeta primers. Method: immunoSEQ multiplex PCR; TCRdb's copy keeps in-frame clones and lacks some. This sample has about 140,000 clones, with about 77% found just once. Sequenced input: PBMCs. The chain has TRBV27 and TRBJ1-1; 7 bases line up with TRBD1. This receptor was taken from a male donor in good health and CMV-seronegative. CDR3 sequence: CASSLTGNMNTEAFF. The CDR3 nucleotides are TGTGCCAGCAGTTTGACAGGGAACATGAACACTGAAGCTTTCTTT.